A single sample is the source of the 18 T cell receptor beta chains below, sequenced in a study of T cells in Graves' hyperthyroidism and ophthalmopathy. TCR beta CDR3 regions were amplified from RNA. During a first-round RT-PCR of the TCR CDR3, the HTBI primer set was used. TCRdb fed the multiplex PCR reads into MiXCR, producing one record per CDR3 protein. The sample shows about 840,000 distinct CDR3 sequences, 35% to 45% of them seen only once. Sequences were obtained from blood. These receptors were taken from a man aged 18-30 years with Graves' hyperthyroidism.

A note on this clonotype: The junction differs from germline at one of its ends, possibly a read error. V gene TRBV10-3 combines with J gene TRBJ1-1; 7 bases fit TRBD1. The CDR3 sequence is 13 residues long. The germline CDR1 and CDR2 sequences are ENHRY and SYGVKD. The CDR3 nucleotides read TGTGCCAGCAGTCACGGACAGGACAGGAGGGCTTTCTTT. Its translation: CASSHGQDRRAFF.

The chain links TRBV5-1 to TRBJ1-2; D perhaps matches TRBD1 (5 bases). Trimming removed 4 bases from V and 2 bases from J, with 12 bases in between. The CDR3 sequence is 14 residues long. CDR1 and CDR2 from the germline V gene are SGHRS and YFSETQ. This CDR3 is CASSHGTANYGYTF. Here the CDR3 DNA reads TGCGCCAGCAGCCACGGGACGGCGAACTATGGCTACACCTTC.

This clonotype was seen a few times. The chain is built from TRBV12-3 or TRBV12-4 and TRBJ2-5, with D tentatively TRBD2 (5 bases). The CDR3 spans 15 residues. V was shortened by 1 base and J by 4 bases, with 13 bases between the two germline ends. CDR3 in DNA: TGTGCCAGCAGTTTAGTTGGAGGCGAGGGAGAGACCCAGTACTTC. This codes for CASSLVGGEGETQYF.

This clonotype was observed a single time. This chain connects TRBV2 to TRBJ1-2; D may be TRBD1 (5 bases). The germline gives CDR1 SNHLY, CDR2 FYNNEI. V gave up 3 bases and J gave up 6 bases, with 14 bases separating them. This CDR3 has 14 amino acids. The CDR3 sequence is CASSDPGLADGYTF. The CDR3 DNA reads as TGTGCCAGCAGTGACCCGGGGCTGGCGGATGGCTACACCTTC.

The gene calls are TRBV7-9 and TRBJ1-5; D gene uncertain. The CDR3 extends over 15 amino acids. Germline CDR1 and CDR2: SEHNR and FQNEAQ (reference sequence). V was cut by 6 bases and J by 2 bases, with 14 bases left in between. The CDR3 bases are TGTGCCAGCAGTTTATATCTACCTCGCAATCAGCCCCAGCATTTT. Protein sequence: CASSLYLPRNQPQHF.

The table lists this clonotype with a few counts. The chain employs TRBV6-1 and TRBJ2-5; possibly TRBD1 or TRBD2 for D (6 bases each). Between the trimmed V and J ends, which lost 1 base and 3 bases, there was a span of 15 bases. There are 16 residues in the CDR3. Germline V gene lookup returns CDR1 MNHNS and CDR2 SASEGT. DNA for the CDR3: TGTGCCAGCAGTGAAGGCGATCGGGGGCCGGAAGAGACCCAGTACTTC. This encodes CASSEGDRGPEETQYF.

The chain joins TRBV20-1 to TRBJ2-7; tentatively, D is TRBD1 or TRBD2 (6 bases each). V gave up 0 bases and J gave up 5 bases, with 14 bases separating them. The CDR3 is 14 residues long. In germline, CDR1 is DFQATT, CDR2 SNEGSKA (reference sequence). CDR3 protein: CSARDVRGRNEQYF. The CDR3 DNA sequence: TGCAGTGCTAGAGATGTGAGGGGGAGGAACGAGCAGTACTTC.

The J gene is TRBJ2-2, the V gene TRBV7-2; D uncertain. Germline values: CDR1 SGHTA, CDR2 FQGNSA. The CDR3 totals 14 residues. V was shortened by 7 bases and J by 2 bases, with 11 bases between the two germline ends. The CDR3 nucleotides are TGTGCCAGCACCCCGGGCTTCAACACCGGGGAGCTGTTTTTT. Protein sequence: CASTPGFNTGELFF.

The V and J genes are TRBV10-3 and TRBJ1-4; D remains unclear. This CDR3 region has 12 residues. Between the trimmed V and J ends, which lost 10 bases and 7 bases, there was a span of 13 bases. Germline lookup yields CDR1 ENHRY and CDR2 SYGVKD. CDR3 DNA sequence: TGTGCCAGCAGAGACGGCGTTGAAAAACTGTTTTTT. Encoded protein: CASRDGVEKLFF.

This chain joins TRBV7-2 and TRBJ2-2; no reliable D call. Deletions cut 3 bases from V and 6 bases from J, with 11 bases between. The CDR3 is 14 amino acids. Germline V gene sequence: CDR1 SGHTA, CDR2 FQGNSA. CDR3 sequence (DNA): TGTGCCAGCAGCTTGAGGTTTGTCGCCGGGGAGCTGTTTTTT. It yields the protein CASSLRFVAGELFF.

V gene TRBV15 combines with J gene TRBJ1-5; a weak D match, TRBD1 (5 bases). CDR1 is LNHNV, CDR2 YYDKDF, per germline (reference sequence). The V gene lost 0 bases and the J gene lost 11 bases, with 17 bases spanning the gap. CDR3 size: 15 residues. The CDR3 sequence: CATSRDGTYQETQHF. The CDR3 nucleotides are TGTGCCACCAGCAGAGATGGGACGTACCAAGAGACCCAGCATTTT.

This clonotype was picked up many times. The genes are TRBV2 and TRBJ1-2; D call uncertain. The CDR3 is 14 amino acids. In germline, CDR1 is SNHLY, CDR2 FYNNEI. Trimming took 8 bases from V and 5 from J, leaving 18 bases between them. The CDR3 nucleotides are TGTGCCAGCCAATTAACGACCGACGGTTATGGCTACACCTTC. Its translation: CASQLTTDGYGYTF.

This chain connects TRBV4-2 to TRBJ2-5; D is ambiguous. The CDR3 is 12 amino acids. Germline V lookup: CDR1 LGHNA, CDR2 YNFKEQ. The V end was cut by 6 bases, the J end by 3 bases, with 8 bases between. This CDR3 reads CASRDNEETQYF. DNA of the CDR3: TGTGCCAGCAGAGACAACGAAGAGACCCAGTACTTC.

Note on this clonotype: This may come from a read error, since a much larger clone is one base off. The CDR3 sequence: CSVASPGAGNTIYF. The DNA for the CDR3 is TGCAGCGTTGCAAGTCCAGGGGCTGGAAACACCATATATTTT. The rearrangement joins TRBV29-1 to TRBJ1-3; maybe TRBD1 (6 bases). The CDR3 extends over 14 amino acids. Germline assignment: CDR1 SQVTM and CDR2 ANQGSEA. V shed 4 bases and J shed 2 bases, with 12 bases lying between them.

This clonotype was seen ten or more times. The gene calls are TRBV7-9 and TRBJ1-1, with D possibly being TRBD1 (5 bases). The germline V gene encodes CDR1 SEHNR and CDR2 FQNEAQ (reference sequence). Between the trimmed V and J ends, which lost 3 bases and 1 base, there was a span of 9 bases. The CDR3 sequence is 14 residues long. CDR3 in DNA: TGTGCCAGCAGCTTCGACAGTCGGAACACTGAAGCTTTCTTT. The encoded protein is CASSFDSRNTEAFF.

A word on this clonotype: A much larger clonotype is one base distant, so this may be a read error. J is TRBJ2-7 and V is TRBV29-1; D may match TRBD1 or TRBD2 (6 bases each). This CDR3 region has 12 residues. The germline CDR1 and CDR2 sequences are SQVTM and ANQGSEA. The V and J ends lost 5 bases and 6 bases respectively, with 14 bases between them. CDR3 sequence: CSVQDGGGEQYF. Written as DNA, the CDR3 is TGCAGCGTTCAGGACGGAGGGGGCGAGCAGTACTTC.

This clonotype was counted a few times. The chain uses TRBV5-6 and TRBJ1-6; perhaps TRBD1 as D (5 bases). V gave up 4 bases and J gave up 4 bases, with 12 bases separating them. The CDR3 spans 15 residues. CDR1 is SGHDT, CDR2 YYEEEE, per germline. DNA of the CDR3: TGTGCCAGCAGCGAGCAGGGAAAATATAATTCACCCCTCCACTTT. It translates to CASSEQGKYNSPLHF.

This clonotype was recorded many times. The chain employs TRBV19 and TRBJ1-1; D may be TRBD1 (6 bases). V was shortened by 10 bases and J by 1 base, with 16 bases between the two germline ends. CDR1 and CDR2 (germline): LNHDA, SQIVND (reference sequence). This CDR3 spans 14 amino acids. CDR3 DNA: TGTGCCACGGATCGAGGGGGTTGGAACACTGAAGCTTTCTTT. This codes for CATDRGGWNTEAFF.